This entry describes one T cell receptor beta chain. The repertoire was sequenced with immunoSEQ multiplex PCR; TCRdb's copy has only in-frame clones and lacks some. The sample has some 4,600 clones; about 87% are singletons. The entry originates in a study of hypomethylating agent response in myelodysplastic syndrome. The wider study: The mean patient age was approximately 67 +/- 5.9 years, and diploid cytogenetics predominated. Complete response or hematologic improvement counted as response; others were non-responders.

The CDR3 consists of 16 residues. Germline V gene sequence: CDR1 SGHDT, CDR2 YYEEEE. Trimming took off 0 bases at V and 7 bases at J, with 19 bases between the two ends. Material: bone marrow, obtained before or after starting hypomethylating agent treatment for myelodysplastic syndrome (not recorded which). The TCR was taken from a human donor with myelodysplastic syndrome. The chain links TRBV5-6 to TRBJ2-5, with a possible D match to TRBD1 (8 bases). The DNA for the CDR3 is TGTGCCAGCAGCTTGGAGTTTGGGACAGGCGGGGGGACCCAGTACTTC. It codes for CASSLEFGTGGGTQYF.